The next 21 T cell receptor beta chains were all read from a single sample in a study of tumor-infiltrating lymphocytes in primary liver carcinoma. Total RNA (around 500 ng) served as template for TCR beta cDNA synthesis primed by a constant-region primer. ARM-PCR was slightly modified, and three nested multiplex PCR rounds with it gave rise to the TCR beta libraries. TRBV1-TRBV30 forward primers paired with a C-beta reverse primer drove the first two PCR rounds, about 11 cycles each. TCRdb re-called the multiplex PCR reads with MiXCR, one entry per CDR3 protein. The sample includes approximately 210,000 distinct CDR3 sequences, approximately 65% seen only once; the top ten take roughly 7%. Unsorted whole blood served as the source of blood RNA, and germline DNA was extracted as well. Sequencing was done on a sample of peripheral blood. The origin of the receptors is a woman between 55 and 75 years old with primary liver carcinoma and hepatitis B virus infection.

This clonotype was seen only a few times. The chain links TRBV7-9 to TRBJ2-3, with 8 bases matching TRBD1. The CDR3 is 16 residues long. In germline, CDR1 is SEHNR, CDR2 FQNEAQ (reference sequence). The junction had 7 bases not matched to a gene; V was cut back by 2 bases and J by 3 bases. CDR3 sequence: CASSLNTGGVTDTQYF. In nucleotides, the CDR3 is TGTGCCAGCAGCTTAAATACAGGGGGTGTGACAGATACGCAGTATTTT.

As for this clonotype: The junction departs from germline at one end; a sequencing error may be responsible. The CDR3 nucleotides read TGTACCAGCAGCTTCCTGGGACTAGAGGCCCACTACGAGCAGTACTTC. It translates to CTSSFLGLEAHYEQYF. The rearrangement uses TRBV11-2 and TRBJ2-7, with TRBD2 identical over 8 bases. CDR3 size: 16 residues. Germline V gene sequence: CDR1 SGHAT, CDR2 FQNNGV.

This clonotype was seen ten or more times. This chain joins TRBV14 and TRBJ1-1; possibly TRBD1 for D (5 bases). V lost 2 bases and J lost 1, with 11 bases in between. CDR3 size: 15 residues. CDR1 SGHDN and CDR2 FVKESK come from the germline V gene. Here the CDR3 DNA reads TGTGCCAGCAGCCAAATTGAGGGGACGAACACTGAAGCTTTCTTT. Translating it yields CASSQIEGTNTEAFF.

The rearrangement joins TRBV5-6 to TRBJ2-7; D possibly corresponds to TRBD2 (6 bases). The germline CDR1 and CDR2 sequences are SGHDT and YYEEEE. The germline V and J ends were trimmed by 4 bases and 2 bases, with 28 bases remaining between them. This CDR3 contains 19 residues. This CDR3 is CASSPAANSGRDQPYEQYF. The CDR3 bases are TGTGCCAGCAGCCCGGCCGCGAATTCCGGGAGAGACCAGCCCTACGAGCAGTACTTC.

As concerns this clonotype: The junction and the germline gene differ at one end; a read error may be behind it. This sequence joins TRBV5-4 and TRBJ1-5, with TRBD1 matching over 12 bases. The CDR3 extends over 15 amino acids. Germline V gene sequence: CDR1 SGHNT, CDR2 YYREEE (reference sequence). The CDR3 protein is CASGLGTGGKQPQHF. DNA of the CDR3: TGTGCCAGCGGTTTGGGGACAGGGGGCAAACAGCCCCAGCATTTT.

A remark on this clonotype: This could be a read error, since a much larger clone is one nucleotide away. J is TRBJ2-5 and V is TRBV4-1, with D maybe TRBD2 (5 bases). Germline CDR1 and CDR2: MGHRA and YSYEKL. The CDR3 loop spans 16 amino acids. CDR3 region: CASIQVGGGLKETQYF. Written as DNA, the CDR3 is TGCGCCAGCATCCAAGTTGGAGGCGGCCTAAAAGAGACCCAGTACTTC.

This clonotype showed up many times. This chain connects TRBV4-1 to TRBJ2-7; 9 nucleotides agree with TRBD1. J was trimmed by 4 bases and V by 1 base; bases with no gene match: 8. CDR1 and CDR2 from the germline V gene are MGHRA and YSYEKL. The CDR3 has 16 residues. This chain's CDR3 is CASSQVGPGQGYEQYF. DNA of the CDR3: TGCGCCAGCAGCCAAGTGGGGCCGGGACAGGGATACGAGCAGTACTTC.

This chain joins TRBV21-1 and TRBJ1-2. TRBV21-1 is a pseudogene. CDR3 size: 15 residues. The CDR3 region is CASSKDGRDNYGYTF. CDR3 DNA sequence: TGTGCCAGCAGCAAAGATGGGAGGGATAACTATGGCTACACCTTC.

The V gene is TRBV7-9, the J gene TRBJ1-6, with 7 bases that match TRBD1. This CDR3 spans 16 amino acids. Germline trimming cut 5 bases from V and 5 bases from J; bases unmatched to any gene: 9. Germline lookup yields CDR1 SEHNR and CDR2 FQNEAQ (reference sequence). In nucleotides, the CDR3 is TGTGCCAGCAGCGAACGGGACAGCAACCATAATTCACCCCTCCACTTT. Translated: CASSERDSNHNSPLHF. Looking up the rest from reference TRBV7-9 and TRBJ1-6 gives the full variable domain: DTGVSQNPRHKITKRGQNVTFRCDPISEHNRLYWYRQTLGQGPEFLTYFQNEAQLEKSRLLSDRFSAERPKGSFSTLEIQRTEQGDSAMYLCASSERDSNHNSPLHFGNGTRLTVT.

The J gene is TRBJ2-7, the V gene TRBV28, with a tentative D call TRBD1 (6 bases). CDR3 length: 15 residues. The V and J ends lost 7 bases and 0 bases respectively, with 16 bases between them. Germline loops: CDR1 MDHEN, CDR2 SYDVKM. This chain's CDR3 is CASNEYRASSYEQYF. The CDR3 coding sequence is TGTGCCAGCAATGAATACAGGGCGAGCTCCTACGAGCAGTACTTC.

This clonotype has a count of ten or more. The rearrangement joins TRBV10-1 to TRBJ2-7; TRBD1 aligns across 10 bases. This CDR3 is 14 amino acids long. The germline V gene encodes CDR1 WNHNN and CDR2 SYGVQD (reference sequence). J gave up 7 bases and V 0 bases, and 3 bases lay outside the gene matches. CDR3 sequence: CASSESGQGQEQYF. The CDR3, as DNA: TGCGCCAGCAGTGAGTCGGGACAGGGGCAGGAGCAGTACTTC.

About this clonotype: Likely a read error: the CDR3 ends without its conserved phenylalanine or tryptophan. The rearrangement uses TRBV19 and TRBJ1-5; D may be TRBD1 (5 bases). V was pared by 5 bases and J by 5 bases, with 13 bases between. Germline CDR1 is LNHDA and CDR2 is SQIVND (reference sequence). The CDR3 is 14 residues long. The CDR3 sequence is CASSEDGGYQPQHL. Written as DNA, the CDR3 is TGTGCCAGTAGTGAAGACGGGGGATATCAGCCCCAGCATCTT.

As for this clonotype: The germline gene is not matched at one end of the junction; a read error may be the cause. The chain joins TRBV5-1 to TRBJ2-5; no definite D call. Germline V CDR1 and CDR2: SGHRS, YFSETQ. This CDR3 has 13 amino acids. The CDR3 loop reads CASSLGSGEIQYF. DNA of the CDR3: TGCGCCAGCAGCTTAGGATCCGGCGAGATCCAGTACTTC.

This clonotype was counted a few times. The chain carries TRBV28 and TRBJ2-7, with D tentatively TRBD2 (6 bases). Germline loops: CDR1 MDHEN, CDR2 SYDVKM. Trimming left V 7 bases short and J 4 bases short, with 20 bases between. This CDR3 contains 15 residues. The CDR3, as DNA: TGTGCCAGCACCCGAGGAGCGGTAGCGGCATACGAGCAGTACTTC. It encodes CASTRGAVAAYEQYF.

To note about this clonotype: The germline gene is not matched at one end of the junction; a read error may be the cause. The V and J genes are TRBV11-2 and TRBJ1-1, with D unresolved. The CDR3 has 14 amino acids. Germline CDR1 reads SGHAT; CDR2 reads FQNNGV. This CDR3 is CACSFRDRNTEAFF. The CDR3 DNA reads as TGTGCCTGCAGCTTTAGAGATAGGAACACTGAAGCTTTCTTT.

The CDR3 DNA reads TGCGCCAGCAGCTTGGCCGGCGGGAGGGCCGGGGAGCAGTTCTTC. It is translated as CASSLAGGRAGEQFF. The rearrangement links TRBV5-1 to TRBJ2-1; 9 nucleotides match TRBD2. This CDR3 is 15 amino acids long. The trim removed 0 bases at V and 10 bases at J, leaving 8 bases unmatched. Per germline, CDR1 SGHRS and CDR2 YFSETQ.

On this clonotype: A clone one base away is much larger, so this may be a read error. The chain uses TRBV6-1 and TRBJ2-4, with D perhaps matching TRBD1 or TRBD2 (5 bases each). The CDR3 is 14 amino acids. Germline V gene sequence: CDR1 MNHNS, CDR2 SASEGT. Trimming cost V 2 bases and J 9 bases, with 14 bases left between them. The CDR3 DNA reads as TGTGCCAGCAGTGAACGGGGCGATGGGGGCATTCAGTACTTC. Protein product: CASSERGDGGIQYF.

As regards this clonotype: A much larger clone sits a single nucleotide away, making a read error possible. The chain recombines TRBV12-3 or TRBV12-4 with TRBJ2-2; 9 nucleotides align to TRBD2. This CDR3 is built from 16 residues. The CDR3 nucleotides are TGTGCCAGCAGCCCTCTACTGACTAGCGGCACCGAGGAGCTGTTTTTT. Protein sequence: CASSPLLTSGTEELFF.

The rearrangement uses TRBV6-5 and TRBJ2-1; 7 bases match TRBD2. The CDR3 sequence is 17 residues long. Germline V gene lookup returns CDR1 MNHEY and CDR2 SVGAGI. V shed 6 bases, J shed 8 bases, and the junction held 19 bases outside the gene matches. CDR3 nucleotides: TGTGCCAGCAGAGTCTGGGGGGGTAGAATAGGTAGGGATGAGCAGTTCTTC. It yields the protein CASRVWGGRIGRDEQFF.

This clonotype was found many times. CDR3 nucleotides: TGTGCCAGCAGCCCAGAAGGGGAAGAGCAGTTCTTC. Its protein is CASSPEGEEQFF. This chain joins TRBV4-2 and TRBJ2-1; D may be TRBD1 (5 bases). Trimming shortened V by 4 bases and J by 10 bases, and 11 bases separated the two germline ends. The germline gives CDR1 LGHNA, CDR2 YNFKEQ. The CDR3 loop spans 12 amino acids.

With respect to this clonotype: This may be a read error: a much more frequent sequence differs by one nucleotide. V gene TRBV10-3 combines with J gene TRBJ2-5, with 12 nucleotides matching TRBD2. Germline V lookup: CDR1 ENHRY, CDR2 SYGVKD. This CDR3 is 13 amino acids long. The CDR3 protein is CVIRTSGEETQYF. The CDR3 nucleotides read TGTGTCATCAGGACTAGCGGGGAAGAGACCCAGTACTTC.